The 28 T cell receptor beta chains below all came from one sample that was sequenced in a study of shared clonotypes between healthy human individuals. Using immunoSEQ multiplex PCR, the repertoire was profiled, and TCRdb retains in-frame clones only, with some absent. The repertoire consists of some 2,400,000 clones, with nearly 97% occurring once and the leading ten covering over 0.1%. Source material: naive CD4+ T cells sorted from blood. Indicated subset: CD45RA+ positively selected. Receptor source: a man younger than 35 in good health.

The J gene is TRBJ1-1, the V gene TRBV25-1; 8 nucleotides match TRBD1. The germline CDR1 and CDR2 sequences are MGHDK and SYGVNS. J lost 5 bases, V lost 3 bases, and 8 bases had no gene match. This CDR3 is built from 15 residues. CDR3 amino acids: CASSDSGRGHTEAFF. In nucleotides, the CDR3 is TGTGCCAGCAGTGATTCGGGCAGGGGGCATACTGAAGCTTTCTTT.

Concerning this clone: In the same sample, other DNA sequences code for this CDR3. The chain couples TRBV5-1 to TRBJ2-5, with D perhaps TRBD1 (5 bases). V lost 0 bases and J lost 4, with 10 bases in between. The CDR3 loop spans 14 amino acids. CDR1 is SGHRS and CDR2 is YFSETQ in the germline V gene. CDR3 nucleotide sequence: TGCGCCAGCAGCTTGGCCGGCCAGGGAGAGACCCAGTACTTC. Translating it yields CASSLAGQGETQYF.

V and J are TRBV11-2 and TRBJ1-6; TRBD1 might be the D (6 bases). The V end lost 5 bases, the J end lost 8 bases, and 13 bases lay between the germline ends. The CDR3 runs 14 residues. CDR1 and CDR2 (germline): SGHAT, FQNNGV. CDR3 coding DNA: TGTGCCAGCAGCCGTTCAGGGGATCATTCACCCCTCCACTTT. Its translation: CASSRSGDHSPLHF.

This clone was found once. The rearrangement links TRBV28 to TRBJ1-3; 7 bases map to TRBD1. This CDR3 region has 15 residues. The J segment lost 4 bases and the V segment lost 1 base, leaving 4 bases of the junction unmatched. Germline values: CDR1 MDHEN, CDR2 SYDVKM. The CDR3 sequence is CASSLLGQIGNTIYF. The CDR3 nucleotides read TGTGCCAGCAGTTTATTGGGACAGATCGGAAACACCATATATTTT.

The J gene is TRBJ2-7, the V gene TRBV2, with D possibly being TRBD2 (6 bases). V was clipped by 2 bases and J by 2 bases, with 13 bases between them. Germline V CDR1 and CDR2: SNHLY, FYNNEI. The CDR3 is 15 residues long. DNA for the CDR3: TGTGCCAGCAGTGAAATCGGTAGCGGCCCCTACGAGCAGTACTTC. Translation gives CASSEIGSGPYEQYF.

The J gene is TRBJ2-7, the V gene TRBV5-4, with D possibly TRBD1 on 5 matching bases. The CDR3 is made up of 14 amino acids. V dropped 0 bases and J dropped 0 bases, with 7 bases sitting between them. Germline V gene data show CDR1 as SGHNT and CDR2 as YYREEE (reference sequence). The DNA of the CDR3 is TGTGCCAGCAGCTTGGACAGGAACTCCTACGAGCAGTACTTC. Translating gives CASSLDRNSYEQYF.

This chain uses TRBV15 with TRBJ1-2; D is unresolved. Trimming stripped 1 base from V and 8 bases from J, with 14 bases between. The germline V gene has CDR1 LNHNV and CDR2 YYDKDF (reference sequence). This CDR3 has 14 amino acids. CDR3 residues: CATSRGSGSGGYTF. CDR3 DNA: TGTGCCACCAGCAGAGGAAGTGGATCCGGCGGCTACACCTTC.

The chain has TRBV7-2 and TRBJ2-7, with TRBD1 identical over 8 bases. This CDR3 has 15 residues. With 3 bases clipped from V and 4 bases from J, the junction kept 8 bases outside the gene matches. Germline CDR1 SGHTA, CDR2 FQGNSA. The CDR3 coding sequence is TGTGCCAGCAGCTTTTATCGGACAGGGTCGTACGAGCAGTACTTC. Amino acid sequence: CASSFYRTGSYEQYF.

The V gene is TRBV10-3, the J gene TRBJ2-7; possible D gene TRBD1, 6 bases. Germline V gene lookup returns CDR1 ENHRY and CDR2 SYGVKD. The germline V and J ends were trimmed by 8 bases and 2 bases, with 13 bases remaining between them. This CDR3 spans 13 amino acids. In nucleotides, the CDR3 is TGTGCCATCGGCACAGGGCCCACCTACGAGCAGTACTTC. This encodes CAIGTGPTYEQYF.

V gene TRBV27 combines with J gene TRBJ2-1; D might be TRBD2 (5 bases). CDR1 is MNHEY and CDR2 is SMNVEV in the germline V gene (reference sequence). Trimming removed 7 bases from V and 7 bases from J, with 17 bases in between. The CDR3 is made up of 14 amino acids. In DNA, the CDR3 is TGTGCCAGCAAGCTGGGTCTAGCTATGAATGAGCAGTTCTTC. This codes for CASKLGLAMNEQFF.

This clone occurred a few times. The V and J genes are TRBV6-5 and TRBJ1-3; tentatively, D is TRBD1 (6 bases). The germline V gene encodes CDR1 MNHEY and CDR2 SVGAGI. V was shortened by 6 bases and J by 3 bases, with 12 bases between the two germline ends. CDR3 size: 14 residues. The CDR3 DNA follows: TGTGCCAGCAGGATGCAGGGGCTTGGAAACACCATATATTTT. It specifies CASRMQGLGNTIYF.

This chain uses TRBV10-2 with TRBJ1-6; TRBD1 is a possible D gene (5 bases). The CDR3 covers 14 residues. Trimming cost V 3 bases and J 5 bases, with 8 bases left between them. CDR1 is WSHSY, CDR2 SAAADI, per germline. CDR3 region: CASSESRDNSPLHF. The CDR3, as DNA: TGCGCCAGCAGTGAAAGCAGGGATAATTCACCCCTCCACTTT.

A note on this clone: The sample holds other DNA sequences that translate to the same CDR3. The chain has TRBV28 and TRBJ2-3; tentatively, D is TRBD1 (5 bases). Trimming took 4 bases from V and 6 from J, leaving 8 bases between them. Germline CDR1 is MDHEN and CDR2 is SYDVKM. This CDR3 spans 12 amino acids. CDR3 coding DNA: TGTGCCAGCAGTTCAGGGCCGGATACGCAGTATTTT. This translates into CASSSGPDTQYF.

The V call is TRBV28, the J call TRBJ2-7, with D unclear. The ends were cut back, 6 bases at V and 0 bases at J, with 6 bases in the middle. CDR3 length: 12 residues. Germline CDR1 reads MDHEN; CDR2 reads SYDVKM. CDR3 in amino acids: CASSHGSYEQYF. CDR3 in DNA: TGTGCCAGCAGCCACGGCTCCTACGAGCAGTACTTC.

This clone has only a few counts. The sample holds other DNA sequences that translate to the same CDR3. This chain joins TRBV11-2 and TRBJ2-5; D may be TRBD1 (6 bases). V was cut by 5 bases and J by 2 bases, with 9 bases left in between. Germline CDR1 is SGHAT and CDR2 is FQNNGV. The CDR3 sequence is 13 residues long. The CDR3 loop reads CASSRDRQETQYF. CDR3 nucleotides: TGTGCCAGCAGCCGAGACAGGCAAGAGACCCAGTACTTC.

V is TRBV5-1 and J is TRBJ2-3; D perhaps matches TRBD2 (6 bases). The CDR3 contains 16 residues. Trimming took 0 bases from V and 0 from J, leaving 11 bases between them. Germline lookup yields CDR1 SGHRS and CDR2 YFSETQ. Here the CDR3 DNA reads TGCGCCAGCAGCTTGGTGGGGACTCTAAGCACAGATACGCAGTATTTT. Protein product: CASSLVGTLSTDTQYF.

This chain uses TRBV30 with TRBJ2-1, with D possibly matching TRBD2 (6 bases). The V gene lost 4 bases and the J gene lost 0 bases, with 16 bases spanning the gap. The length of the CDR3 is 16 residues. Germline CDR1 GTSNPN, CDR2 SVGIG (reference sequence). CDR3 DNA sequence: TGTGCCTGGAAGCCCGGGACTTTCTCCTCCTACAATGAGCAGTTCTTC. It codes for CAWKPGTFSSYNEQFF. The full variable domain, rest sourced from reference TRBV30 and TRBJ2-1, is SQTIHQWPATLVQPVGSPLSLECTVEGTSNPNLYWYRQAAGRGLQLLFYSVGIGQISSEVPQNLSASRPQDRQFILSSKKLLLSDSGFYLCAWKPGTFSSYNEQFFGPGTRLTVL.

This sequence joins TRBV11-3 and TRBJ2-3, with 10 bases fitting TRBD2. CDR3 length equals 17 residues. CDR1 is SGHNT, CDR2 YENEEA, per germline. V shed 5 bases, J shed 2 bases, and the junction held 10 bases outside the gene matches. CDR3 DNA: TGTGCCAGCAGCGAGGGAACTAGCGGGACGATCACAGATACGCAGTATTTT. As protein: CASSEGTSGTITDTQYF.

Regarding this clone: The same CDR3 also results from other DNA sequences found in this sample. The chain employs TRBV25-1 and TRBJ1-2; 8 bases are a match to TRBD1. Germline V lookup: CDR1 MGHDK, CDR2 SYGVNS. The CDR3 is made up of 15 amino acids. With 3 bases clipped from V and 3 bases from J, the junction kept 6 bases outside the gene matches. The CDR3 nucleotides read TGTGCCAGCAGTGACCCCGGACAGGGAGACTATGGCTACACCTTC. Its translation: CASSDPGQGDYGYTF.

Remarks on this clone: Distinct nucleotide sequences in the sample also encode this CDR3. The chain employs TRBV10-3 and TRBJ1-4, with D possibly matching TRBD1 (5 bases). V was pared by 8 bases and J by 5 bases, with 12 bases between. The CDR3 runs to 13 residues. Germline assignment: CDR1 ENHRY and CDR2 SYGVKD. CDR3 region: CAIGAGINEKLFF. In DNA form, the CDR3 reads TGTGCCATCGGGGCGGGGATAAATGAAAAACTGTTTTTT.

A remark on this clone: Other DNA sequences from this sample encode an identical CDR3 as well. The rearrangement uses TRBV7-2 and TRBJ2-1, with D tentatively TRBD2 (6 bases). The CDR3 covers 15 residues. Germline values: CDR1 SGHTA, CDR2 FQGNSA. V lost 3 bases, J lost 0 bases, and 9 bases lay in between. The CDR3 DNA reads TGTGCCAGCAGCTTGACTAGGGGCTCCTACAATGAGCAGTTCTTC. Its protein is CASSLTRGSYNEQFF.

The V gene is TRBV4-3, the J gene TRBJ2-5; TRBD2 is a possible D gene (6 bases). The germline V gene has CDR1 LGHNA and CDR2 YSLEER. V was cut by 1 base and J by 4 bases, with 16 bases left in between. This CDR3 has 16 amino acids. The CDR3 DNA is TGCGCCAGCAGCCAAGGTGGAACGGGAGCAAGAGAGACCCAGTACTTC. Translated, it gives CASSQGGTGARETQYF.

This clone was seen a single time. The rearrangement uses TRBV19 and TRBJ1-2; 11 bases are a match to TRBD1. There are 16 residues in the CDR3. The germline V gene has CDR1 LNHDA and CDR2 SQIVND (reference sequence). Trimming cost V 1 base and J 4 bases; bases outside gene matches: 5. CDR3 sequence: CASSIGPGQGVYGYTF. The CDR3 region has the DNA TGTGCCAGTAGTATAGGACCGGGACAGGGGGTCTATGGCTACACCTTC.

The genes are TRBV12-5 and TRBJ2-1; D unresolved. The germline V and J ends were trimmed by 0 bases and 8 bases, with 8 bases remaining between them. The CDR3 spans 13 residues. Germline V CDR1 and CDR2: LGHNT, FRNRAP. The CDR3 region is CASGLVSLDEQFF. The CDR3 region has the DNA TGTGCTAGTGGTTTGGTTTCCCTAGATGAGCAGTTCTTC.

With regard to this clone: In the same sample, other DNA sequences code for this CDR3. This chain connects TRBV20-1 to TRBJ1-1; no clear D. Germline V lookup: CDR1 DFQATT, CDR2 SNEGSKA (reference sequence). The CDR3 length is 11 residues. V was pared by 5 bases and J by 1 base, with 5 bases between. The CDR3 region is CSAGGNTEAFF. The CDR3 DNA sequence: TGCAGTGCTGGAGGGAACACTGAAGCTTTCTTT.

Only one count was recorded for this clone. For the CDR3, the DNA is TGTGCCATCAAAGGAGAGCCTGGCGATGGCTACACCTTC. As protein: CAIKGEPGDGYTF. The J gene is TRBJ1-2, the V gene TRBV10-3; D not resolved. Germline V gene sequence: CDR1 ENHRY, CDR2 SYGVKD. The CDR3 extends over 13 amino acids. The V end was cut by 7 bases, the J end by 6 bases, with 15 bases between.

This chain connects TRBV2 to TRBJ2-3, with D uncertain. The CDR3 extends over 12 amino acids. The ends were cut back, 6 bases at V and 2 bases at J, with 6 bases in the middle. From germline, CDR1 is SNHLY and CDR2 FYNNEI. CDR3 DNA sequence: TGTGCCAGCAGGGTTCTCACAGATACGCAGTATTTT. The encoded protein is CASRVLTDTQYF.

The CDR3 nucleotides read TGTGCCAGCAGTTACGGGCGGAATTACGAGCAGTACTTC. Translation gives CASSYGRNYEQYF. V gene TRBV6-6 combines with J gene TRBJ2-7; D is uncertain. Germline V CDR1 and CDR2: MNHNY, SVGAGI (reference sequence). This CDR3 comprises 13 residues. V shed 2 bases and J shed 4 bases, with 9 bases lying between them.